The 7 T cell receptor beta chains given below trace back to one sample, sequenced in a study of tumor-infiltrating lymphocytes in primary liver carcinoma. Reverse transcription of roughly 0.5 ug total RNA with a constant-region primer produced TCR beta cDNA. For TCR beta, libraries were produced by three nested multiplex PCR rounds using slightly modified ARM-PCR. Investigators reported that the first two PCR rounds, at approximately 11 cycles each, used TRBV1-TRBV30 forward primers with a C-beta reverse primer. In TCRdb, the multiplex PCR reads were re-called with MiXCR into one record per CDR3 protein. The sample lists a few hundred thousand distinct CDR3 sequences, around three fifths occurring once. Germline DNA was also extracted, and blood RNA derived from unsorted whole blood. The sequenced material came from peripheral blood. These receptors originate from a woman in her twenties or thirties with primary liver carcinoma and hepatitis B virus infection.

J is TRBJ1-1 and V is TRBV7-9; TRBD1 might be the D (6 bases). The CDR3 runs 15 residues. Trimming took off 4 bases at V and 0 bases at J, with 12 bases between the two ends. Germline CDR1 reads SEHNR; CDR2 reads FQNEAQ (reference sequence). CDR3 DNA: TGTGCCAGCAGCTCCCATCGGACAGTGAACACTGAAGCTTTCTTT. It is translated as CASSSHRTVNTEAFF.

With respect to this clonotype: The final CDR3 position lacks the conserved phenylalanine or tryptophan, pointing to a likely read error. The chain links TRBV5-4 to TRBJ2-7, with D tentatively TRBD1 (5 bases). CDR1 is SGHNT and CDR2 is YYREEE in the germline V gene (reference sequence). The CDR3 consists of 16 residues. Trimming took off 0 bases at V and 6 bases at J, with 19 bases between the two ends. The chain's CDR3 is CASSLEGPTWPLEQYL. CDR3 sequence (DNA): TGTGCCAGCAGCTTGGAGGGGCCCACTTGGCCACTCGAGCAGTACCTC.

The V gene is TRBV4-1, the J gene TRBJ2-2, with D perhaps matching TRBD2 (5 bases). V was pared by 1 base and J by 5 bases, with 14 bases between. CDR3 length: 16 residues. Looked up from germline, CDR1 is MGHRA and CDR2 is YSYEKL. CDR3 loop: CASSQGYEGRTGELFF. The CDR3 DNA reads TGCGCCAGCAGCCAAGGATATGAGGGTCGTACCGGGGAGCTGTTTTTT.

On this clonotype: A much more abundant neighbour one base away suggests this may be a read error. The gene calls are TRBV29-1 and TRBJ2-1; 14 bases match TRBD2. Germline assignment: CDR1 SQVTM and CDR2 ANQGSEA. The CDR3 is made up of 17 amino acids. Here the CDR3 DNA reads TGCAGCGGAAATGGACTAGCGGGAGGCCACCCGGAAGATGAGCGGTTCTTC. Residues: CSGNGLAGGHPEDERFF.

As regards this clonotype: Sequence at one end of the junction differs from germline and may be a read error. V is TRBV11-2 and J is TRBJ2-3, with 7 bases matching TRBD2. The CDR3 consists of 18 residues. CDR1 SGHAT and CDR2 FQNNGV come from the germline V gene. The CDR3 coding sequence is TGTGCCAGCAGCTTAAGCCGCGTAGCGGGCTTAAGCACAGATACGCAGTGTTTT. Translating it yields CASSLSRVAGLSTDTQCF. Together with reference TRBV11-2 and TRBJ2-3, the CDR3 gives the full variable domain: EAGVAQSPRYKIIEKRQSVAFWCNPISGHATLYWYQQILGQGPKLLIQFQNNGVVDDSQLPKDRFSAERLKGVDSTLKIQPAKLEDSAVYLCASSLSRVAGLSTDTQCFGPGTRLTVL.

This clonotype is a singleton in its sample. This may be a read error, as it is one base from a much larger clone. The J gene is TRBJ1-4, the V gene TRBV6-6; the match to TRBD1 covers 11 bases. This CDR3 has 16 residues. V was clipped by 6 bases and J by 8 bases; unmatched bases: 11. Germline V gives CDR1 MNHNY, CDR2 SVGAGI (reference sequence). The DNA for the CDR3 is TGTGCCAGCAGCCTCACACCGGGACAGGGGGAGGAAAAACTGTTTTTT. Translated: CASSLTPGQGEEKLFF.

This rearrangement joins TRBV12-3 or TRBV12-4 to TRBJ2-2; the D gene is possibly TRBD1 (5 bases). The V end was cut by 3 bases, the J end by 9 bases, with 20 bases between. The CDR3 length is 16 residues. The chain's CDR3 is CASSFGAGWGARELFF. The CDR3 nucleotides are TGTGCCAGCAGTTTTGGGGCAGGTTGGGGTGCCAGGGAGCTGTTTTTT.